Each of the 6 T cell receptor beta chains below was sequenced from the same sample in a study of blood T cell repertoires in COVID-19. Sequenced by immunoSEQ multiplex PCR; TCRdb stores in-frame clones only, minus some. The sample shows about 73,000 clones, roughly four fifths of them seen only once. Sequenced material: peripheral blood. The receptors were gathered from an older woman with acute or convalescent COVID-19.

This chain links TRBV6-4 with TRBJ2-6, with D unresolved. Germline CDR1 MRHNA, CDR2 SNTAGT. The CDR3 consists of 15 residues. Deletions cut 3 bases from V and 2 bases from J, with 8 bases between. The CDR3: CASSDSGTGANVLTF. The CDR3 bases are TGTGCCAGCAGTGATTCAGGTACTGGGGCCAACGTCCTGACTTTC.

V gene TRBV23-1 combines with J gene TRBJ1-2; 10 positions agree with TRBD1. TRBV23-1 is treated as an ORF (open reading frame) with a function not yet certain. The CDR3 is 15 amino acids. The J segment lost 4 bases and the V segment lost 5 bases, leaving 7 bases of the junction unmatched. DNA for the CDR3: TGCGCCAGCAGTACTCGACAGGGGGCATCCTATGGCTACACCTTC. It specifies CASSTRQGASYGYTF.

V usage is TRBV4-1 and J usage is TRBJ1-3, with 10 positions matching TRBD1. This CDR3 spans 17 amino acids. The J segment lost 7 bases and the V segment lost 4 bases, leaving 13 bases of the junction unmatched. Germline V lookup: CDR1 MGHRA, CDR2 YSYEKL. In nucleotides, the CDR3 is TGCGCCAGCAGCCGAGACAGGGGGCAGGACCTTTGTAACACCATATATTTT. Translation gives CASSRDRGQDLCNTIYF.

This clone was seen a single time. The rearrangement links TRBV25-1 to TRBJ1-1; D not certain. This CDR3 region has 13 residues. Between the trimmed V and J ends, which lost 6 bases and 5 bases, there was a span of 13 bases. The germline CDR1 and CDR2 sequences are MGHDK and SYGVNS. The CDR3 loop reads CASRDWGATEAFF. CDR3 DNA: TGTGCCAGCAGGGATTGGGGAGCTACTGAAGCTTTCTTT.

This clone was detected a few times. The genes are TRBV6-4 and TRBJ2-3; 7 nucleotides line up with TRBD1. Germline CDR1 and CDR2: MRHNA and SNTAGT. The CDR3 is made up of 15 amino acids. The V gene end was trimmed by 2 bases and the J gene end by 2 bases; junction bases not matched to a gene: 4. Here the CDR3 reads CASSDRGLDTDTQYF. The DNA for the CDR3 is TGTGCCAGCAGTGACAGGGGGCTCGACACAGATACGCAGTATTTT.

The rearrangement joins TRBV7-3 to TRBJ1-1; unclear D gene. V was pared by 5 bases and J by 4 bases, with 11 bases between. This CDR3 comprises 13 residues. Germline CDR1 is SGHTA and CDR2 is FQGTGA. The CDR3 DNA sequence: TGTGCCAGCAGCCAAAGTGCAGGCACTGAAGCTTTCTTT. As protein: CASSQSAGTEAFF.